These 16 T cell receptor beta chains came from one sample sequenced in a study of human T cells and chemical hapten exposure (dated by TCRdb to about 2021). The time point label for this specimen denotes: patch test 2, 6 weeks after DPC sensitization. The sample's treatment or condition label, in plain terms: therapeutic diphenylcyclopropenone sensitization with weekly scalp DPC. Library preparation was by RACE. The run used a NextSeq 500. Using fastp trimming at Q25 and MiXCR clonotype assembly, TCRdb reanalyzed the public sequencing data and kept in-frame beta chains. Duplicate CDR3 protein sequences are folded into a single record with the most common DNA and genes. This sample comprises over 85,000 distinct CDR3 sequences, about 9% of them detected only once. Of the sample, 2% to 2.5% falls within the top ten clones. Here the sequenced sample was whole blood, taken in connection with sensitization to the hapten diphenylcyclopropenone (DPC). The receptors stem from a woman aged 40 to 55 with alopecia areata. Some clones in this sample may be carry-over from other donors' samples.

This clonotype was seen a few times. The chain couples TRBV25-1 to TRBJ2-7, with TRBD1 matching over 7 bases. The trim removed 3 bases at V and 6 bases at J, leaving 5 bases unmatched. Germline CDR1 reads MGHDK; CDR2 reads SYGVNS. The CDR3 totals 13 residues. The CDR3 spells CASSDHRGGEQYF. The DNA for the CDR3 is TGTGCCAGCAGTGATCACAGGGGCGGCGAGCAGTACTTC.

The genes are TRBV5-5 and TRBJ2-1; 10 nucleotides match TRBD2. J lost 0 bases, V lost 1 base, and 1 base had no gene match. Germline loops: CDR1 SGHKS, CDR2 YYEKEE (reference sequence). The CDR3 has 16 amino acids. The CDR3: CASSLTSGASYNEQFF. The CDR3 DNA reads TGTGCCAGCAGCTTGACTAGCGGGGCCTCCTACAATGAGCAGTTCTTC.

This clonotype was seen ten or more times. The rearrangement links TRBV28 to TRBJ1-5; D gene ambiguous. CDR3 length: 12 residues. Germline CDR1 is MDHEN and CDR2 is SYDVKM. V lost 6 bases and J 6 bases, leaving 9 bases between the germline ends. DNA of the CDR3: TGTGCCAGCAGATCAGGATCTCAGCCCCAGCATTTT. It yields the protein CASRSGSQPQHF.

The chain carries TRBV10-3 and TRBJ1-2, with D hard to call. V was clipped by 3 bases and J by 1 base, with 9 bases between them. The CDR3 is made up of 14 amino acids. CDR1 and CDR2 from the germline V gene are ENHRY and SYGVKD. The CDR3 loop is CAISESRGNYGYTF. CDR3 sequence (DNA): TGTGCCATCAGTGAATCGCGGGGTAACTATGGCTACACCTTC.

This clonotype has ten or more counts. V is TRBV5-1 and J is TRBJ2-7; D is perhaps TRBD1 or TRBD2 (5 bases each). This CDR3 is built from 17 residues. V gave up 2 bases and J gave up 2 bases, with 20 bases separating them. CDR1 is SGHRS, CDR2 YFSETQ, per germline. CDR3 residues: CASSFTRAGTPTYEQYF. The DNA for the CDR3 is TGCGCCAGCAGCTTCACCAGAGCCGGGACGCCTACCTACGAGCAGTACTTC.

The chain combines TRBV11-2 with TRBJ2-3; 9 bases agree with TRBD2. This CDR3 has 18 amino acids. J lost 0 bases, V lost 5 bases, and 12 bases had no gene match. Germline V lookup: CDR1 SGHAT, CDR2 FQNNGV. The CDR3 bases are TGTGCCAGCAGCCCGCGTGGGTCGACTAGCGGTAGCACAGATACGCAGTATTTT. Residues: CASSPRGSTSGSTDTQYF.

This chain uses TRBV18 with TRBJ1-3; D remains ambiguous. V lost 3 bases, J lost 0 bases, and 12 bases lay in between. This CDR3 spans 16 amino acids. Per germline, CDR1 KGHSH and CDR2 LQKENI. Written as DNA, the CDR3 is TGTGCCAGCTCACCCGCAGCTAGTCGCTCTGGAAACACCATATATTTT. It codes for CASSPAASRSGNTIYF.

In this sample, this clonotype turned up many times. The CDR3, as DNA: TGCAGTGCTATCCCCGGGACAGGGCGATACGAGCAGTACTTC. Translated: CSAIPGTGRYEQYF. V usage is TRBV20-1 and J usage is TRBJ2-7; 9 positions agree with TRBD1. From germline, CDR1 is DFQATT and CDR2 SNEGSKA (reference sequence). The CDR3 spans 14 residues. Trimming removed 4 bases from V and 4 bases from J; junction bases left unmatched: 8.

This clonotype was counted many times. The genes are TRBV11-2 and TRBJ2-3; 7 nucleotides align to TRBD2. Germline CDR1 reads SGHAT; CDR2 reads FQNNGV. The CDR3 is made up of 16 amino acids. The ends lost 4 bases at V and 0 bases at J; junction bases unmatched: 7. CDR3 in DNA: TGTGCCAGCAGCTCCATCGGGGGGACTAGCACAGATACGCAGTATTTT. It translates to CASSSIGGTSTDTQYF. Filled out from reference TRBV11-2 and TRBJ2-3, the complete variable domain reads EAGVAQSPRYKIIEKRQSVAFWCNPISGHATLYWYQQILGQGPKLLIQFQNNGVVDDSQLPKDRFSAERLKGVDSTLKIQPAKLEDSAVYLCASSSIGGTSTDTQYFGPGTRLTVL.

This clonotype was seen more than once but under ten times. This chain uses TRBV2 with TRBJ2-1; a possible D gene is TRBD2 (5 bases). The CDR3 runs 13 residues. Per germline, CDR1 SNHLY and CDR2 FYNNEI. Trimming stripped 1 base from V and 8 bases from J, with 9 bases between. The CDR3 DNA reads TGTGCCAGCAGTGAAGGGACTCGTCATGAGCAGTTCTTC. The encoded protein is CASSEGTRHEQFF.

Ten or more counts support this clonotype. The V call is TRBV18, the J call TRBJ2-4; 7 positions match TRBD1. The germline V gene has CDR1 KGHSH and CDR2 LQKENI. CDR3 size: 14 residues. V lost 6 bases and J lost 7; bases outside the gene matches: 9. As DNA, the CDR3 is TGTGCCAGCTCGCCGGGACAGCCGGGGAACATTCAGTACTTC. Translating it yields CASSPGQPGNIQYF.

This clonotype was seen a handful of times. This chain uses TRBV7-2 with TRBJ2-3, with D uncertain. Germline loops: CDR1 SGHTA, CDR2 FQGNSA. The CDR3 is 16 amino acids. The germline V and J ends were trimmed by 1 base and 5 bases, with 16 bases remaining between them. CDR3 sequence: CASSLGVIAQIDTQYF. For the CDR3, the DNA is TGTGCCAGCAGCTTAGGGGTAATCGCTCAGATAGATACGCAGTATTTT.

This clonotype was detected only a few times. V usage is TRBV7-2 and J usage is TRBJ2-3; 7 bases map to TRBD2. V was pared by 5 bases and J by 4 bases, with 12 bases of the junction left unmatched. This CDR3 has 16 amino acids. Germline V gives CDR1 SGHTA, CDR2 FQGNSA. CDR3 DNA sequence: TGTGCCAGCAGCCCCCGGGCGGCGGGAGTTGCAGATACGCAGTATTTT. Amino acid sequence: CASSPRAAGVADTQYF. The complete variable domain, with remaining parts taken from reference TRBV7-2 and TRBJ2-3, reads GAGVSQSPSNKVTEKGKDVELRCDPISGHTALYWYRQSLGQGLEFLIYFQGNSAPDKSGLPSDRFSAERTGGSVSTLTIQRTQQEDSAVYLCASSPRAAGVADTQYFGPGTRLTVL.

This clonotype came up many times. The chain joins TRBV13 to TRBJ2-1, with TRBD2 identical over 7 bases. Germline assignment: CDR1 PRHDT and CDR2 FYEKMQ (reference sequence). The CDR3 length is 16 residues. J gave up 3 bases and V 5 bases, and 10 bases lay outside the gene matches. CDR3 in amino acids: CASSIRTGRGYNEQFF. The DNA for the CDR3 is TGTGCCAGCAGCATCCGGACGGGGAGGGGCTACAATGAGCAGTTCTTC.

A few counts support this clonotype. The chain carries TRBV27 and TRBJ1-6, with D possibly TRBD1 on 6 matching bases. The CDR3 contains 14 residues. V lost 7 bases and J 9 bases, leaving 16 bases between the germline ends. Germline CDR1 reads MNHEY; CDR2 reads SMNVEV (reference sequence). The CDR3 reads CASTFQQGPSPLHF. As DNA, the CDR3 is TGTGCCAGCACCTTCCAACAGGGCCCTTCACCCCTCCACTTT.

This clonotype is medium-sized in the sample. The CDR3 loop is CSVGSGQGYGYTF. The CDR3 DNA is TGCAGCGTTGGGTCGGGACAGGGATATGGCTACACCTTC. V usage is TRBV29-1 and J usage is TRBJ1-2; 9 bases are shared with TRBD1. Looked up from germline, CDR1 is SQVTM and CDR2 is ANQGSEA. J lost 5 bases, V lost 4 bases, and 5 bases had no gene match. This CDR3 comprises 13 residues. The complete variable domain, with remaining parts taken from reference TRBV29-1 and TRBJ1-2, reads SAVISQKPSRDICQRGTSLTIQCQVDSQVTMMFWYRQQPGQSLTLIATANQGSEATYESGFVIDKFPISRPNLTFSTLTVSNMSPEDSSIYLCSVGSGQGYGYTFGSGTRLTVV.